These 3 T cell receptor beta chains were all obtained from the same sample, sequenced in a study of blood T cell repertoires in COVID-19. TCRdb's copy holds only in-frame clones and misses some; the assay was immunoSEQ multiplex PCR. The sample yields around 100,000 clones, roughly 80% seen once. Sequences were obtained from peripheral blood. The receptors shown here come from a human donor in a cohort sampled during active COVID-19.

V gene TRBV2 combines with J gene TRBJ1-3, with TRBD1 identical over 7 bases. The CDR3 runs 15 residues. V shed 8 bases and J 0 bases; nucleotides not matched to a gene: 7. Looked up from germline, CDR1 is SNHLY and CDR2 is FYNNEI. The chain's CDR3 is CASGTAILSGNTIYF. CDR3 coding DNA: TGTGCCAGCGGGACAGCGATTCTCTCTGGAAACACCATATATTTT. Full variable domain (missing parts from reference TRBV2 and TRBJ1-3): EPEVTQTPSHQVTQMGQEVILRCVPISNHLYFYWYRQILGQKVEFLVSFYNNEISEKSEIFDDQFSVERPDGSNFTLKIRSTKLEDSAMYFCASGTAILSGNTIYFGEGSWLTVV.

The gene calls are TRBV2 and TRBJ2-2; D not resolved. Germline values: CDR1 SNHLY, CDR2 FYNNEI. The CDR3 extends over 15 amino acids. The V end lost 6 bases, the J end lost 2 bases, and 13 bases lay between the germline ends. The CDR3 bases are TGTGCCAGCAGCCGGAGTCAGCTAAACACCGGGGAGCTGTTTTTT. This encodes CASSRSQLNTGELFF.

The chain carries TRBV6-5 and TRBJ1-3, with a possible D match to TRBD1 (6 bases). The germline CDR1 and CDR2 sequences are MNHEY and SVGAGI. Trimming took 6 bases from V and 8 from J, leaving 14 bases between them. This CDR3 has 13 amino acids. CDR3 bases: TGTGCCAGCAGGCAACAGGGTGATGACACCATATATTTT. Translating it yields CASRQQGDDTIYF.